This T cell receptor beta chain comes out of a study of blood T cell repertoires in COVID-19. Germline V gives CDR1 KGHDR, CDR2 SFDVKD. The CDR3 has 15 residues. The V end lost 3 bases, the J end lost 4 bases, and 14 bases lay between the germline ends. The table came from immunoSEQ multiplex PCR; TCRdb's copy has only in-frame clones and leaves some out. Of 200,000 to 250,000 clones detected, around 89% appear once; the ten largest clones hold approximately 3.7%. Recovered status in Cohort 3 required two negative PCRs, clearance, or symptom resolution. The chain joins TRBV24-1 to TRBJ1-2; possible D gene TRBD1, 6 bases. The sample taken for sequencing was PBMCs or T cells enriched from blood (not recorded which). The sequence was obtained from a woman in her twenties or thirties who had recovered from COVID-19. The CDR3 DNA reads as TGTGCCACCAGTGATACCGGGACACAACCCTATGGCTACACCTTC. It translates to CATSDTGTQPYGYTF.